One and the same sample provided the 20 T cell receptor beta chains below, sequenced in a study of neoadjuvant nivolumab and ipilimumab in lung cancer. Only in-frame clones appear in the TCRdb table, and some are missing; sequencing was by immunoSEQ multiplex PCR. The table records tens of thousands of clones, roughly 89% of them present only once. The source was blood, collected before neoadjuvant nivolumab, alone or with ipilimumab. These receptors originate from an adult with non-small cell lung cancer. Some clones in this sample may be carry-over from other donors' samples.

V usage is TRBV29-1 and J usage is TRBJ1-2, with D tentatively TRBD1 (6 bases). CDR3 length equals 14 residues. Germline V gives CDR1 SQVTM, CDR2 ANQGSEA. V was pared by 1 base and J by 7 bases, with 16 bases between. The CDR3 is CSVEGTGTAGGYTF. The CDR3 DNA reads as TGCAGCGTTGAAGGCACAGGGACGGCAGGTGGCTACACCTTC.

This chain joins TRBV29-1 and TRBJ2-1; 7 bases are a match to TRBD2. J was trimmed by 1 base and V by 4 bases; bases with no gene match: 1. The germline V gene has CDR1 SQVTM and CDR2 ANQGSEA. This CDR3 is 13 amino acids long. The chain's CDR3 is CSVVRGSYNEQFF. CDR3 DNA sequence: TGCAGCGTTGTGCGGGGGTCCTACAATGAGCAGTTCTTC.

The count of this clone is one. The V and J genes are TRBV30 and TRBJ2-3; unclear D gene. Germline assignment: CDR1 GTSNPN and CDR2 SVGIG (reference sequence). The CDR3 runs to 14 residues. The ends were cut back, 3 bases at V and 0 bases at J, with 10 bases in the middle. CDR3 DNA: TGTGCCTGGAGCCGGACCTTGAGCACAGATACGCAGTATTTT. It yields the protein CAWSRTLSTDTQYF. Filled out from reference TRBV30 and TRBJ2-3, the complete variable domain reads SQTIHQWPATLVQPVGSPLSLECTVEGTSNPNLYWYRQAAGRGLQLLFYSVGIGQISSEVPQNLSASRPQDRQFILSSKKLLLSDSGFYLCAWSRTLSTDTQYFGPGTRLTVL.

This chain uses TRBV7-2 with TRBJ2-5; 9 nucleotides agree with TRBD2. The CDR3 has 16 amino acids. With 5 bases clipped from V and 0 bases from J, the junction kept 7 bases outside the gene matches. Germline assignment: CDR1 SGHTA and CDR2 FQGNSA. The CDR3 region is CASSTLAGQYQETQYF. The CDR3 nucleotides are TGTGCCAGCAGCACCCTAGCGGGGCAGTACCAAGAGACCCAGTACTTC.

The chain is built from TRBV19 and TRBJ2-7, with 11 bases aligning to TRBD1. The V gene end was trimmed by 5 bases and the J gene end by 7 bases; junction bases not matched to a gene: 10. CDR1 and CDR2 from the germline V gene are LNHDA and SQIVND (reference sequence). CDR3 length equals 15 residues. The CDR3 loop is CASSLLGQGVEEQYF. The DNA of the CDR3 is TGTGCCAGTAGTCTCCTGGGACAGGGGGTTGAAGAGCAGTACTTC.

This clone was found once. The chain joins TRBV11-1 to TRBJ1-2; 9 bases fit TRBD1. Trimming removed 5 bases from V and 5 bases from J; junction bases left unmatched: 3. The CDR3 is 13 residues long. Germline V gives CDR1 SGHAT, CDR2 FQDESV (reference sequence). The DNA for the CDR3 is TGTGCCAGCAGCCGGGACAGGGAGTATGGCTACACCTTC. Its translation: CASSRDREYGYTF.

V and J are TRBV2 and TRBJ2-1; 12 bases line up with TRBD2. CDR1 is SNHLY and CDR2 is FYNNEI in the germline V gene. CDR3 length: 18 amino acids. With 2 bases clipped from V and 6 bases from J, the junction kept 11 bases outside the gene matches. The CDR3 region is CASSEFGLAGRGGNEQFF. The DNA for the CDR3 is TGTGCCAGCAGTGAATTTGGACTAGCGGGAAGGGGGGGCAATGAGCAGTTCTTC.

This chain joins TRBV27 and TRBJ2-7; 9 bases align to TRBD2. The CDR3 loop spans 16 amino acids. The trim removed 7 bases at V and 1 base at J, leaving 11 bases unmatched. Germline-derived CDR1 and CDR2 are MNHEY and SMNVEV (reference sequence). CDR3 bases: TGTGCCAGCAAACGGTCGGTAGCGGGAGCTTCCTACGAGCAGTACTTC. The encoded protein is CASKRSVAGASYEQYF.

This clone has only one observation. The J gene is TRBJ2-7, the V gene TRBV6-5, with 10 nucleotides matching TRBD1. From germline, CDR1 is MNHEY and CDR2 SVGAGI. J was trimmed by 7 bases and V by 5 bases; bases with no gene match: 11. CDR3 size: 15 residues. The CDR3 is CASSRPGQGTFEQYF. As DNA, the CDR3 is TGTGCCAGCAGTCGTCCGGGACAGGGGACCTTTGAGCAGTACTTC.

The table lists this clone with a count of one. The CDR3 nucleotides are TGTGCCAGTAGTATGGGGGGGTCGATCACTGAAGCTTTCTTT. Protein: CASSMGGSITEAFF. The V call is TRBV19, the J call TRBJ1-1, with D maybe TRBD1 (5 bases). The CDR3 has 14 amino acids. Germline values: CDR1 LNHDA, CDR2 SQIVND (reference sequence). V was trimmed by 3 bases and J by 4 bases, leaving 12 bases between them.

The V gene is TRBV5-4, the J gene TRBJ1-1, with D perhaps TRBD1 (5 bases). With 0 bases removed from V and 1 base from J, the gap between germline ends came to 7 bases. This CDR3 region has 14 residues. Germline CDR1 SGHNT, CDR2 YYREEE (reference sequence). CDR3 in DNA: TGTGCCAGCAGCTTGGAAGGGGCGAACACTGAAGCTTTCTTT. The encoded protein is CASSLEGANTEAFF.

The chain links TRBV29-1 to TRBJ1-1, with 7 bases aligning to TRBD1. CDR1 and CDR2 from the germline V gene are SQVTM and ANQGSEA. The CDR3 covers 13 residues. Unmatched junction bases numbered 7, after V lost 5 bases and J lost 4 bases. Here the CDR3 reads CSVQWTGTTEAFF. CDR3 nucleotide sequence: TGCAGCGTTCAATGGACAGGAACCACTGAAGCTTTCTTT. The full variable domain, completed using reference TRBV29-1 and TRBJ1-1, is SAVISQKPSRDICQRGTSLTIQCQVDSQVTMMFWYRQQPGQSLTLIATANQGSEATYESGFVIDKFPISRPNLTFSTLTVSNMSPEDSSIYLCSVQWTGTTEAFFGQGTRLTVV.

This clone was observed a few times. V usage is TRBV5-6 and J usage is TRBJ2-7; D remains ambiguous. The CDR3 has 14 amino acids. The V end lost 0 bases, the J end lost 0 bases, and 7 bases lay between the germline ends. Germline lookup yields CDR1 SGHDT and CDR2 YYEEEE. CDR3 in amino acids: CASSLDPGSYEQYF. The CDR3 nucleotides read TGTGCCAGCAGCTTGGACCCCGGCTCCTACGAGCAGTACTTC.

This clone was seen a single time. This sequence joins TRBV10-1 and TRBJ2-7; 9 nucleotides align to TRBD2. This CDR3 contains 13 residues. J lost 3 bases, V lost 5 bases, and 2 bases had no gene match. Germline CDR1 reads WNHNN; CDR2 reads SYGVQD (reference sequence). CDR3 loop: CASSLAGSYEQYF. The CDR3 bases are TGCGCCAGCAGTCTAGCGGGAAGCTACGAGCAGTACTTC.

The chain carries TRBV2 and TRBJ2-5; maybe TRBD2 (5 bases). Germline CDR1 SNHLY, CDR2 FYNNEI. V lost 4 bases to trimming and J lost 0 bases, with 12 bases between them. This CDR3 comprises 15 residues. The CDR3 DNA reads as TGTGCCAGCAGTGTCCAGCGGAGCTACCAAGAGACCCAGTACTTC. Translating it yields CASSVQRSYQETQYF.

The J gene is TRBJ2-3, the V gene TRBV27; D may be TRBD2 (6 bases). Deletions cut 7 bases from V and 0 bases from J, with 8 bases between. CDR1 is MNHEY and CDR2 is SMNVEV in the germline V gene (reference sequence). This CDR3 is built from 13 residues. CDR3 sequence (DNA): TGTGCCAGCACGGGGACTAGCACAGATACGCAGTATTTT. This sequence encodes CASTGTSTDTQYF.

The CDR3 coding sequence is TGTGCCAGCAGCCCAGGACGGGACACCCAAGAGACCCAGTACTTC. This gives the protein CASSPGRDTQETQYF. The chain links TRBV7-6 to TRBJ2-5; perhaps TRBD1 as D (6 bases). Germline-derived CDR1 and CDR2 are SGHVS and FNYEAQ. V was shortened by 5 bases and J by 1 base, with 14 bases between the two germline ends. This CDR3 is 15 amino acids long.

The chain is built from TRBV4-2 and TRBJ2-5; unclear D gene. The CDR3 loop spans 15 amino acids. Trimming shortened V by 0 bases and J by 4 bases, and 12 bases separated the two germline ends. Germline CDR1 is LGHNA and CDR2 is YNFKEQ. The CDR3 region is CASSQEDLSRETQYF. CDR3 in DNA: TGTGCCAGCAGCCAAGAGGACCTTAGTCGAGAGACCCAGTACTTC.

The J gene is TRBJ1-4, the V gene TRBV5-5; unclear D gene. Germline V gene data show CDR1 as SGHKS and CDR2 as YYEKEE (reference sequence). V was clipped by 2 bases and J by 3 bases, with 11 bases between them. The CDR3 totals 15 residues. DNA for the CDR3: TGTGCCAGCAGCTTCTGGACTTCCCCTAATGAAAAACTGTTTTTT. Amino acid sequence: CASSFWTSPNEKLFF.

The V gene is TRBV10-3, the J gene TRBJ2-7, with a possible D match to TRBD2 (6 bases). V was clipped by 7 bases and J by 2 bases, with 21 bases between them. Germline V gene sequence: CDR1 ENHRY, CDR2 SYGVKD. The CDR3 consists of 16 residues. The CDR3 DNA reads TGTGCCATCACCCAAGGGACTCCCCCAACTACCTACGAGCAGTACTTC. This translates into CAITQGTPPTTYEQYF.